This TCR beta chain was observed in a study of blood T cell repertoires in COVID-19. About the research overall: Donors in the United States, Italy and Spain gave samples during acute or convalescent COVID-19.

CDR3 length equals 16 residues. Germline V gives CDR1 SQVTM, CDR2 ANQGSEA. Trimming removed 7 bases from V and 3 bases from J; junction bases left unmatched: 15. Assay used: immunoSEQ multiplex PCR; TCRdb lists only in-frame clones, some missing. Of hundreds of thousands of clones listed, around 88% are singletons. The chain combines TRBV29-1 with TRBJ1-5, with TRBD1 matching 7 bases. This TCR was recovered from a woman aged 30 to 39 who had recovered from COVID-19. Sequenced input: peripheral blood. The CDR3 DNA reads TGCAGCGGCGACTCACAGGGGCTCGGATTCAATCAGCCCCAGCATTTT. This sequence encodes CSGDSQGLGFNQPQHF.